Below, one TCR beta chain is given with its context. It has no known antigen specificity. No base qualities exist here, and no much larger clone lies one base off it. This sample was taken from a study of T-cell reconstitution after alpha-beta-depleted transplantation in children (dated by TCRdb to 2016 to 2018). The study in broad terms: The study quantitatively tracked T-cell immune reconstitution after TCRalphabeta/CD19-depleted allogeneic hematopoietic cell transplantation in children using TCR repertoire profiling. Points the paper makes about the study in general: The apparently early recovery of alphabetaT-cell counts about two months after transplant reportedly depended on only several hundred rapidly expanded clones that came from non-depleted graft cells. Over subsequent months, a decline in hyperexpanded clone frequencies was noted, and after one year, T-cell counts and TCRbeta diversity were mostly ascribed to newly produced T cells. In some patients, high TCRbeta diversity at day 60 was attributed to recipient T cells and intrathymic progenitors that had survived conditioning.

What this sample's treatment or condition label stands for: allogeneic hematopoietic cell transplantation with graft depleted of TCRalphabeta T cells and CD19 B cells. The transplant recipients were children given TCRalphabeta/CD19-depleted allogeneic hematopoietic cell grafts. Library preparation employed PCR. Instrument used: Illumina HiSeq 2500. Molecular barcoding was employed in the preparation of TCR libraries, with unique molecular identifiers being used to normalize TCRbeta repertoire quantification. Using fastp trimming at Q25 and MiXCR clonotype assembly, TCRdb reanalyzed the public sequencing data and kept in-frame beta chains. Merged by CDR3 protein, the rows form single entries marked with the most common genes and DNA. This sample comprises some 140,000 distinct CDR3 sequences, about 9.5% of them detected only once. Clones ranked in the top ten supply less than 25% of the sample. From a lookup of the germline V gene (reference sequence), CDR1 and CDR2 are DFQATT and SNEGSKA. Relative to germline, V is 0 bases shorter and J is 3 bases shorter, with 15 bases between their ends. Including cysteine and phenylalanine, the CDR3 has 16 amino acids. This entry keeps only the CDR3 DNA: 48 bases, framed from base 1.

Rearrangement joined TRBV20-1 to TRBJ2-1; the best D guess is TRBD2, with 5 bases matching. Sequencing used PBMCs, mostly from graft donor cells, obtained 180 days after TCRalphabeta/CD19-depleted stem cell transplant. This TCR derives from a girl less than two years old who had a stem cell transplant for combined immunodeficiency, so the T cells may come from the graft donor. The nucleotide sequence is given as TGCAGTGCTAGAGATCCCGCGCCCGGGATCTACAATGAGCAGTTCTTC. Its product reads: CSARDPAPGIYNEQFF.